The clone carrying this T cell receptor beta chain was seen a few times. This entry belongs to a study of blood T cell repertoires in COVID-19. Libraries were prepared by immunoSEQ multiplex PCR; TCRdb keeps only in-frame clonotypes and omits some of them. This table has more than 95,000 clones, about 70% appearing once. The V gene lost 0 bases and the J gene lost 13 bases, with 16 bases spanning the gap. This CDR3 spans 13 amino acids. Germline CDR1 reads MNHNY; CDR2 reads SVGAGI (reference sequence). This receptor was taken from a man older than 75 with COVID-19, enrolled during active disease. The sample consisted of peripheral blood. This chain uses TRBV6-6 with TRBJ2-7; D is perhaps TRBD1 (6 bases). The CDR3, as DNA: TGTGCCAGCAGTTACTCGACGGCCAGGGGCACTTACTTC. As protein: CASSYSTARGTYF.